The 2 T cell receptor beta chains presented below share a single source sample, sequenced in a study of radiotherapy plus CTLA-4 blockade in lung cancer. The data were produced by immunoSEQ multiplex PCR, yet TCRdb's version contains in-frame clones alone and is incomplete. This table has 84,000 or so clones, approximately 82% appearing once. This material consisted of peripheral blood, taken from a patient treated with radiotherapy plus ipilimumab. Receptor source: a human donor with non-small cell lung cancer that progressed on radiotherapy plus ipilimumab.

CDR3: CASSEQGYGYTF. The DNA for the CDR3 is TGCGCCAGCAGCGAACAGGGCTATGGCTACACCTTC. The chain combines TRBV5-1 with TRBJ1-2; tentative D call: TRBD1 (6 bases). Between the trimmed V and J ends, which lost 4 bases and 4 bases, there was a span of 8 bases. This CDR3 is 12 amino acids long. The germline V gene encodes CDR1 SGHRS and CDR2 YFSETQ.

V and J are TRBV29-1 and TRBJ1-2, with TRBD1 identical over 9 bases. CDR3 length: 12 amino acids. The J segment lost 3 bases and the V segment lost 7 bases, leaving 3 bases of the junction unmatched. Germline-derived CDR1 and CDR2 are SQVTM and ANQGSEA. The CDR3 bases are TGCAGCGCCCGGGACAGGGACTATGGCTACACCTTC. It yields the protein CSARDRDYGYTF.